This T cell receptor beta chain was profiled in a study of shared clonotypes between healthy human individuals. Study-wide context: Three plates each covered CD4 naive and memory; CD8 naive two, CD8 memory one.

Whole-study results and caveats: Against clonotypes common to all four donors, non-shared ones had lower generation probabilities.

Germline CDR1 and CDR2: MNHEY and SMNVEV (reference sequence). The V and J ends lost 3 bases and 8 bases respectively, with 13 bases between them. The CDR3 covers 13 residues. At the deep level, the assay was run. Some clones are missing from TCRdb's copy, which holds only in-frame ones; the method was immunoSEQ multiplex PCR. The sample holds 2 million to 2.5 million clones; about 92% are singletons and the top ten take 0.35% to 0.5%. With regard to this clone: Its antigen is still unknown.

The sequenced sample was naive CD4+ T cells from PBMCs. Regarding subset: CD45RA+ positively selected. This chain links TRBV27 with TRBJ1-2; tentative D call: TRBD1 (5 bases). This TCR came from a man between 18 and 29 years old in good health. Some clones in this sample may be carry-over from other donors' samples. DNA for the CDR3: TGTGCCAGCAGTTTCAGGGCTGGGGTCGGCTACACCTTC. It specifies CASSFRAGVGYTF.